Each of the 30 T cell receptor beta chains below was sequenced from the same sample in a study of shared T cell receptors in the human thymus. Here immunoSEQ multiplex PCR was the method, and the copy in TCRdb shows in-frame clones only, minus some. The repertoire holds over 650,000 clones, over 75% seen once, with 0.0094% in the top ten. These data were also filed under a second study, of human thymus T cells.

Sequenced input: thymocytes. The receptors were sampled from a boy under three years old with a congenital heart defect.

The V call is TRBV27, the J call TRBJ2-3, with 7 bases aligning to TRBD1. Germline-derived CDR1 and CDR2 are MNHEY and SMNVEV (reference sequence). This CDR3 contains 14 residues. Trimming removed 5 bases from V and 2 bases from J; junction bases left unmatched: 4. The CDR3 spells CASSRDRDTDTQYF. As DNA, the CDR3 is TGTGCCAGCAGTCGTGACAGGGACACAGATACGCAGTATTTT.

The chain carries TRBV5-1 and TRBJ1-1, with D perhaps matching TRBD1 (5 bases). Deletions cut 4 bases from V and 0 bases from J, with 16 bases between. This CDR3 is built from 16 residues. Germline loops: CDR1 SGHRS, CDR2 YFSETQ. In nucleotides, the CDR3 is TGCGCCAGCAGCCACCGCACAGGTGAATTGAACACTGAAGCTTTCTTT. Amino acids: CASSHRTGELNTEAFF.

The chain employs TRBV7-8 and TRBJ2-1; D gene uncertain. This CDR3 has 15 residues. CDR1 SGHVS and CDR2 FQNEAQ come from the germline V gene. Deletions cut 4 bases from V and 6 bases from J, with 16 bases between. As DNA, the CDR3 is TGTGCCAGCAGCTACCTCGCGCGCTCTGTCAATGAGCAGTTCTTC. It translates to CASSYLARSVNEQFF.

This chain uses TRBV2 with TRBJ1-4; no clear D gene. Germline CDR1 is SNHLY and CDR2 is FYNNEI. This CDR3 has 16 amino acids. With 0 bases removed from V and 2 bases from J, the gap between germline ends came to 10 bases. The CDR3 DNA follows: TGTGCCAGCAGTGAAGCGGCGCCCGGGACTAATGAAAAACTGTTTTTT. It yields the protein CASSEAAPGTNEKLFF.

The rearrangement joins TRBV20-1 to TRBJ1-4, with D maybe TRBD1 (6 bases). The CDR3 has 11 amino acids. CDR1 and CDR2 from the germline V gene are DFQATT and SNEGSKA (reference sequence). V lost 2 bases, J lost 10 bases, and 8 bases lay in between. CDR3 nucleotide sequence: TGCAGTGCTAGACAGGGGCGAAAACTGTTTTTT. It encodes CSARQGRKLFF.

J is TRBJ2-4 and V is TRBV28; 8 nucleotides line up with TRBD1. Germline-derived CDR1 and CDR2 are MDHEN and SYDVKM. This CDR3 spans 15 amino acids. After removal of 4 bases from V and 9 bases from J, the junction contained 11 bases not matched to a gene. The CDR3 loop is CASSYRRGQVAIQYF. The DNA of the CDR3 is TGTGCCAGCAGTTATCGCAGGGGGCAGGTCGCCATTCAGTACTTC.

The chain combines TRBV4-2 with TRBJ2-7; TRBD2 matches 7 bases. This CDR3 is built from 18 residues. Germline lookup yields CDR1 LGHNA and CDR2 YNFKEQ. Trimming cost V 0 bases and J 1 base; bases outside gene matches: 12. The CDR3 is CASSQDRVPTSFSYEQYF. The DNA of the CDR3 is TGTGCCAGCAGCCAAGATAGAGTCCCGACTAGCTTTTCCTACGAGCAGTACTTC.

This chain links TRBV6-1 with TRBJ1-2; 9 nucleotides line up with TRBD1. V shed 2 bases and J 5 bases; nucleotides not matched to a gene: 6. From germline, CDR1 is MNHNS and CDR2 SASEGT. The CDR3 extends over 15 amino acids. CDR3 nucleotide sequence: TGTGCCAGCAGTGAACGGGACAGGGTTGGTTATGGCTACACCTTC. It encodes CASSERDRVGYGYTF.

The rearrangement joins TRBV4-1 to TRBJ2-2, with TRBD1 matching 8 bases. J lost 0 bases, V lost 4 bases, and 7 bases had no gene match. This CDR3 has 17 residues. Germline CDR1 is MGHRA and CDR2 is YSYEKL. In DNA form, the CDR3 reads TGCGCCAGCAGCCTTGGTCGACAGGGGTCGAACACCGGGGAGCTGTTTTTT. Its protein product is CASSLGRQGSNTGELFF.

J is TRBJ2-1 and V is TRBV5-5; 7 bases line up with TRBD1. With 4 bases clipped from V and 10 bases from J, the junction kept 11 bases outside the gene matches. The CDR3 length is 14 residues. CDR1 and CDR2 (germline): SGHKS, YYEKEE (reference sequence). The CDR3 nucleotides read TGTGCCAGCAGCCTACTGACAGGGCTGGGGGAGCAGTTCTTC. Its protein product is CASSLLTGLGEQFF.

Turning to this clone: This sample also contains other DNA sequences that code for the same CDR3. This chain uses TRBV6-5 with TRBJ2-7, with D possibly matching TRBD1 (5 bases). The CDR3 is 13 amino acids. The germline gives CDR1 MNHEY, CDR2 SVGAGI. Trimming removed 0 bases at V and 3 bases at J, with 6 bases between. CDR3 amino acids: CASSYSRDYEQYF. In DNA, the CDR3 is TGTGCCAGCAGTTACTCCAGGGACTACGAGCAGTACTTC.

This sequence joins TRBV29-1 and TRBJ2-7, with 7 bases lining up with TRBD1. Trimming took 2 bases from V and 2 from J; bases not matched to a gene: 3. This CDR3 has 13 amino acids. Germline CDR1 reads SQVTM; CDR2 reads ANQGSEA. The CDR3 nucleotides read TGCAGCGTTGAAAGCCAGGGGGCCTACGAGCAGTACTTC. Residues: CSVESQGAYEQYF.

The CDR3 nucleotides are TGTGCCAGCAGTTTGTGGCAGGAGCAGTTCTTC. It codes for CASSLWQEQFF. This chain joins TRBV28 and TRBJ2-1; no firm D call. This CDR3 comprises 11 residues. CDR1 is MDHEN and CDR2 is SYDVKM in the germline V gene. The V and J ends lost 3 bases and 10 bases respectively, with 7 bases between them.

For the CDR3, the DNA is TGTGCCAGCAGCCCACACCCGTCACATATCTACGAGCAGTACTTC. This translates into CASSPHPSHIYEQYF. The chain is built from TRBV7-2 and TRBJ2-7; D not resolved. This CDR3 region has 15 residues. The ends were cut back, 5 bases at V and 3 bases at J, with 17 bases in the middle. Germline CDR1 and CDR2: SGHTA and FQGNSA.

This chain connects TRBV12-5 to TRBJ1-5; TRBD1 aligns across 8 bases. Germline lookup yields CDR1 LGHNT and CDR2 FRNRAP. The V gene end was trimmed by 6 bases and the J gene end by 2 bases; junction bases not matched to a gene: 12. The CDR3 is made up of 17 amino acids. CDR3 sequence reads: CASGTYPGGWGNQPQHF. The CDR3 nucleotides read TGTGCTAGTGGCACATATCCAGGGGGCTGGGGCAATCAGCCCCAGCATTTT.

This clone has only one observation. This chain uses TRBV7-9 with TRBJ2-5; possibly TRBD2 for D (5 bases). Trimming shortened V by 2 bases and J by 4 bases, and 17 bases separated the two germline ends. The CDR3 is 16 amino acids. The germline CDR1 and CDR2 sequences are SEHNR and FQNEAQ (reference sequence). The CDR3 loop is CASSLSRVLEAETQYF. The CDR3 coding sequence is TGTGCCAGCAGCTTAAGTCGGGTCCTGGAGGCAGAGACCCAGTACTTC.

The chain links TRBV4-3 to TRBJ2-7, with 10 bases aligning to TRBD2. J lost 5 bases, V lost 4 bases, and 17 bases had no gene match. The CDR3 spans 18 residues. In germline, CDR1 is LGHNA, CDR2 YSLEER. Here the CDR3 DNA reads TGCGCCAGCAGCCCTGGGCCCCCAAGCGGGAGGGCCCTCCACGAGCAGTACTTC. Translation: CASSPGPPSGRALHEQYF.

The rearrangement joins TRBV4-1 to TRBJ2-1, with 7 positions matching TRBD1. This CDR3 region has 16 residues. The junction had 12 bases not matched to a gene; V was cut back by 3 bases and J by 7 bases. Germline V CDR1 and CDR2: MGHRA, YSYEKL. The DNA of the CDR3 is TGCGCCAGCAGCCATGCCCCGGGACAGTTGGAAAATGAGCAGTTCTTC. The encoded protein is CASSHAPGQLENEQFF.

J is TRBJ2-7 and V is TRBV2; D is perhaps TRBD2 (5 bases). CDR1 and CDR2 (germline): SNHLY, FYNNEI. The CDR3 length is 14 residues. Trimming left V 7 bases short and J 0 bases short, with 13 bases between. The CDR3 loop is CASNLRVSSYEQYF. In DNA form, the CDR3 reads TGTGCCAGCAACCTGCGGGTTAGCTCCTACGAGCAGTACTTC. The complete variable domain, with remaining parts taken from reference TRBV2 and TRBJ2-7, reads EPEVTQTPSHQVTQMGQEVILRCVPISNHLYFYWYRQILGQKVEFLVSFYNNEISEKSEIFDDQFSVERPDGSNFTLKIRSTKLEDSAMYFCASNLRVSSYEQYFGPGTRLTVT.

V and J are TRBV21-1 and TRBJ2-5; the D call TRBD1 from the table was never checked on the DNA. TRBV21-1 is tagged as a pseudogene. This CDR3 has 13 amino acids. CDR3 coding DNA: TGTGCCAGCGAAAAGACAGGGGAGGAGACCCAGTACTTC. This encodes CASEKTGEETQYF.

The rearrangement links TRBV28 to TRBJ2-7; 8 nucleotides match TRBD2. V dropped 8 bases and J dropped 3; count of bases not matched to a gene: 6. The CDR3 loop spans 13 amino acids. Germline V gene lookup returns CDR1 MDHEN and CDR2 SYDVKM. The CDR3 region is CASRGGPLYEQYF. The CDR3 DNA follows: TGTGCCAGCCGGGGGGGCCCTCTCTACGAGCAGTACTTC.

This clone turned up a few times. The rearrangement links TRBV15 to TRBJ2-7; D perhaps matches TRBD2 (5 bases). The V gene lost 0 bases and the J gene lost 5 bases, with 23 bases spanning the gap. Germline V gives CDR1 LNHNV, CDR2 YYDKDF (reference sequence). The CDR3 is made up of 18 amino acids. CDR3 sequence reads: CATSRDRWERLPVHEQYF. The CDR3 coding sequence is TGTGCCACCAGCAGAGATCGGTGGGAGCGGCTCCCGGTCCACGAGCAGTACTTC.

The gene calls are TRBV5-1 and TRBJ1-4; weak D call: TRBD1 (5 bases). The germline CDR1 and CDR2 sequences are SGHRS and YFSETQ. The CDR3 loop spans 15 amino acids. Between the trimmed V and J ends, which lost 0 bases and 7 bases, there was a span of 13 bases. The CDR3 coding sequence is TGCGCCAGCAGCTTGGCGGGGTCCGGGGGTGAAAAACTGTTTTTT. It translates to CASSLAGSGGEKLFF.

DNA of the CDR3: TGTGCCAGCAGCAAAGGACAGGTTTTGGCAGATACGCAGTATTTT. This translates into CASSKGQVLADTQYF. V usage is TRBV5-6 and J usage is TRBJ2-3, with TRBD1 matching over 7 bases. Germline loops: CDR1 SGHDT, CDR2 YYEEEE. This CDR3 has 15 amino acids. The ends lost 4 bases at V and 4 bases at J; junction bases unmatched: 9.

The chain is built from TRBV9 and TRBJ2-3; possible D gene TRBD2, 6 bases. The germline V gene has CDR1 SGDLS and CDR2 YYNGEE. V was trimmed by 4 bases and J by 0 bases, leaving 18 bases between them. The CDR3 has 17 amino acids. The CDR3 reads CASSPRSRGPSTDTQYF. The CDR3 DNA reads TGTGCCAGCAGCCCCCGCTCGCGGGGACCTAGCACAGATACGCAGTATTTT.

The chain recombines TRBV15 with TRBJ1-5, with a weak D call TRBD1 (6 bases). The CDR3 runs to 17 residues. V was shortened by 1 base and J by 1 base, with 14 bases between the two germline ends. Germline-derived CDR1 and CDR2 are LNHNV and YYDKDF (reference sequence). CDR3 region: CATSRGVGQGSNQPQHF. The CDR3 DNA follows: TGTGCCACCAGCAGAGGGGTAGGCCAGGGGAGCAATCAGCCCCAGCATTTT.

The DNA for the CDR3 is TGTGCCAGTAGTGCGAAGCCCGGGACAGCAGACACCATATATTTT. The encoded protein is CASSAKPGTADTIYF. The chain couples TRBV19 to TRBJ1-3, with 7 positions matching TRBD1. The germline gives CDR1 LNHDA, CDR2 SQIVND (reference sequence). The CDR3 spans 15 residues. V shed 5 bases, J shed 8 bases, and the junction held 12 bases outside the gene matches.

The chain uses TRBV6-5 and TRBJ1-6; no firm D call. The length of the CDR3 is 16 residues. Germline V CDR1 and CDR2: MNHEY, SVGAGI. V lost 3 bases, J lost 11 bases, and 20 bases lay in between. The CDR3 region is CASSYQARNIRTPLHF. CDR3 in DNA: TGTGCCAGCAGTTATCAAGCGCGGAATATACGTACACCCCTCCACTTT.

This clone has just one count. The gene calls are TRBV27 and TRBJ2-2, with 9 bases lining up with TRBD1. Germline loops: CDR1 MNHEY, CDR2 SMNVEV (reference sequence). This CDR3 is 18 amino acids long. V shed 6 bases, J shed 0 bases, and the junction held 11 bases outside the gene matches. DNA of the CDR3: TGTGCCAGCAGCACTCCCCGGGACAGGGAAACGAACACCGGGGAGCTGTTTTTT. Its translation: CASSTPRDRETNTGELFF.

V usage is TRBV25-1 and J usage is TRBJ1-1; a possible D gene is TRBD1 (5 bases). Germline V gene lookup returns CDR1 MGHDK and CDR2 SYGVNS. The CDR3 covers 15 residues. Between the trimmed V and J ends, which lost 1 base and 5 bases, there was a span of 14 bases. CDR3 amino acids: CASSESEGAVTEAFF. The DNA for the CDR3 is TGTGCCAGCAGTGAATCCGAAGGGGCGGTGACTGAAGCTTTCTTT.